The sequence of this TCR beta chain was determined in a study of human CD4 T cells and Enterobacteriaceae (dated by TCRdb to 2019 to 2021). As encoded in the germline V gene, CDR1 is KGHSH while CDR2 is LQKENI. Including the terminal cysteine and phenylalanine, the CDR3 comprises 14 residues. CDR3 DNA is the only sequence kept; it has 42 bases, read in frame from the first base. V is pruned by 3 bases and J by 2 bases, leaving 0 bases of the junction without a gene match. Study-wide conclusions, independent of this receptor: Ex vivo, broadly cross-reactive clonotypes appeared more expanded than specific ones, with about 55% of the 19 and about 60% of the roughly 34 in the top 5%. The only basis for inferring the reactivity of ex vivo clonotypes was matching nucleotide sequences to CFSE-low cultures from the same donors.

Deep-level sequencing, with a detection sensitivity of one cell in 200,000, was applied to the ex vivo total memory CD4+ samples. The QIAamp DNA Micro Kit was used to extract genomic DNA from cell pellets, and spectrophotometry was used to check the quantity and purity of the genomic DNA. The immunoSEQ multiplex PCR assay was used to amplify the TCR Vbeta CDR3 regions. The Illumina HiSeq platform was used to sequence the amplicons. Retrieved sequences were 87 nucleotides long and contained the CDR3 region. Processing in the source paper ran as follows. A clonotype was defined as a unique productive TCR Vbeta nucleotide sequence, quantified by productive template frequency from ImmunoSEQ Analyzer V3.0. A threshold at the top 5th percentile of each frequency-ranked repertoire was used to define expanded clonotypes. Repertoire overlap was computed as Chao-Jaccard with the R package fossil and visualized by nonmetric multidimensional scaling with the R package MASS. This immuneACCESS table, as held by TCRdb, lists in-frame sequences with V and J called but not all clones. Of the missing ones, under half trace to an unresolved V gene in checked studies; the others have no known cause. V and J calls plus clone size are reproduced from that table; the DNA served to infer D and trimming. This sample holds 25,000 to 35,000 clones; approximately 84% were observed only once. Together, the top ten hold over 1.5% of the sample.

With respect to this clone: There is no known antigen for this receptor. No base-level quality is on record; no much larger clone is a single base apart.

Memory CD4+ T cells were FACS-sorted on a FACSAria III to over 95% purity as all CD4+ cells other than CD45RA+CCR7+CD95- naive cells. Blood from healthy donors was obtained from blood donation centers in Switzerland. Total CD4+ T cells and monocytes were enriched by positive selection with CD4 and CD14 magnetic microbeads. CD8+, CD14+, CD16+, CD56+, CD19+ and CD25-bright cells were excluded before sorting. In a couple of blood donors, total memory CD4+ T cells were sequenced directly ex vivo to assess in vivo expansion of bacteria-reactive clonotypes. Isolation of peripheral blood mononuclear cells from donor blood was performed with Ficoll-Paque Plus.

Material for sequencing was memory CD4+ T cells from blood. In light of the paper, this sample's cell subset or site label describes: total memory CD4 T cells sorted directly ex vivo, unstimulated. This chain joins TRBV18 to TRBJ1-4; 7 bases in the junction line up with TRBD1. The receptor's source is a human donor in good health. The DNA reads as follows: TGTGCCAGCTCACCGGACAGGACTAATGAAAAACTGTTTTTT. The translation is CASSPDRTNEKLFF. Outside the CDR3, residues come from the reference TRBV18 and TRBJ1-4 proteins, so the full variable domain is: NAGVMQNPRHLVRRRGQEARLRCSPMKGHSHVYWYRQLPEEGLKFMVYLQKENIIDESGMPKERFSAEFPKEGPSILRIQQVVRGDSAAYFCASSPDRTNEKLFFGSGTQLSVL.